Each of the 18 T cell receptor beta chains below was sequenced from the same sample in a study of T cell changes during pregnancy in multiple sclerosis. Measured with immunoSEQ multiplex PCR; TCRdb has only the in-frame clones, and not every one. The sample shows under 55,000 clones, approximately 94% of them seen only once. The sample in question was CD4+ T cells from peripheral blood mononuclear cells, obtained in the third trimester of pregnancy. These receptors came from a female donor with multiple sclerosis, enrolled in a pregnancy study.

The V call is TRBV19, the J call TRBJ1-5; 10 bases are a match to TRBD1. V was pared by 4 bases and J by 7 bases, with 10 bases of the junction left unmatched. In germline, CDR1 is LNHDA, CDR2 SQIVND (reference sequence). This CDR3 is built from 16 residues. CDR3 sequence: CASSRADRGLGQPQHF. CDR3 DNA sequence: TGTGCCAGTAGTAGAGCCGACAGGGGGCTCGGGCAGCCCCAGCATTTT.

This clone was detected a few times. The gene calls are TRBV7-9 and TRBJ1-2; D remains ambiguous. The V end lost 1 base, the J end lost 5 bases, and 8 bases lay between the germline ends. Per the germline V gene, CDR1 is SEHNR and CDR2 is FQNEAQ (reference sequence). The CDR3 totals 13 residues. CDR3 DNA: TGTGCCAGCAGCTTAGGGGCGCCTTATGGCTACACCTTC. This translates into CASSLGAPYGYTF.

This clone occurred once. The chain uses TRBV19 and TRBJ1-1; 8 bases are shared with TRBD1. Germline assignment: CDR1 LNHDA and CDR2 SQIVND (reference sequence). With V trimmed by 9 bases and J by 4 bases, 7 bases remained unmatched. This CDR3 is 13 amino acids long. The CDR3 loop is CASGSTGGTEAFF. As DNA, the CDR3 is TGTGCCAGCGGAAGTACAGGGGGCACTGAAGCTTTCTTT.

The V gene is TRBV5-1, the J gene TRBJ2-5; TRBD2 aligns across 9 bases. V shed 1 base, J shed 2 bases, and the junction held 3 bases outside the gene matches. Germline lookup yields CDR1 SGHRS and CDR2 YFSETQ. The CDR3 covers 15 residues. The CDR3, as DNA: TGCGCCAGCAGCTTGAGACTAGCGGCTCAAGAGACCCAGTACTTC. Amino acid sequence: CASSLRLAAQETQYF.

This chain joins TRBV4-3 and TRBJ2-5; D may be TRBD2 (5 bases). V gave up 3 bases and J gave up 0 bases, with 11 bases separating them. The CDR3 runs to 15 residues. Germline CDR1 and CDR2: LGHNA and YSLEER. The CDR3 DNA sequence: TGCGCCAGCAGCCATAAAATCGGGGACCAAGAGACCCAGTACTTC. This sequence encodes CASSHKIGDQETQYF.

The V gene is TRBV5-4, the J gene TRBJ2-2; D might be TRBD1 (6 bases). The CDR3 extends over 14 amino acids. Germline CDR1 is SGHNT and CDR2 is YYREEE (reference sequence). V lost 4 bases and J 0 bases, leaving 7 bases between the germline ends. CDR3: CASSRQANTGELFF. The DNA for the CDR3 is TGTGCCAGCAGCCGACAGGCGAACACCGGGGAGCTGTTTTTT.

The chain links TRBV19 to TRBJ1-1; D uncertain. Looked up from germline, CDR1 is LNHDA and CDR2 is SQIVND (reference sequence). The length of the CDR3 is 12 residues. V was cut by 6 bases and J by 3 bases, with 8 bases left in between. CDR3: CASSDTYTEAFF. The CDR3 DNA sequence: TGTGCCAGTAGCGACACTTACACTGAAGCTTTCTTT.

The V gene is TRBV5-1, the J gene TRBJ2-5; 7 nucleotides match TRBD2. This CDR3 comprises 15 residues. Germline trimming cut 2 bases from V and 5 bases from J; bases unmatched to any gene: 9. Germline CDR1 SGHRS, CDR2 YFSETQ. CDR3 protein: CASSLSAGARETQYF. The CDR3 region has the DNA TGCGCCAGCAGCTTATCGGCGGGAGCCCGGGAGACCCAGTACTTC. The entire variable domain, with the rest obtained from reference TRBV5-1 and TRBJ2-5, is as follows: KAGVTQTPRYLIKTRGQQVTLSCSPISGHRSVSWYQQTPGQGLQFLFEYFSETQRNKGNFPGRFSGRQFSNSRSEMNVSTLELGDSALYLCASSLSAGARETQYFGPGTRLLVL.

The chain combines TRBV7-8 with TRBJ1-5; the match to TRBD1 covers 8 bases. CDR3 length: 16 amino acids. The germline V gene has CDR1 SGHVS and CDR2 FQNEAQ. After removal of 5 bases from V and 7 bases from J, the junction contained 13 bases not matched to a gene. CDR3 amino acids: CASSPLDRALGQPQHF. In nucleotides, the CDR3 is TGTGCCAGCAGCCCGCTGGACAGGGCGTTAGGGCAGCCCCAGCATTTT.

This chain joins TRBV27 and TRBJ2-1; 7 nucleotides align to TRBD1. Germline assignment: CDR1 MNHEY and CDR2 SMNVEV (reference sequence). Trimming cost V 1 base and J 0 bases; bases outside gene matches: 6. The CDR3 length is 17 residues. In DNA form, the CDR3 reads TGTGCCAGCAGTTTATTAGCAGGGGGTACCTCCTACAATGAGCAGTTCTTC. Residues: CASSLLAGGTSYNEQFF.

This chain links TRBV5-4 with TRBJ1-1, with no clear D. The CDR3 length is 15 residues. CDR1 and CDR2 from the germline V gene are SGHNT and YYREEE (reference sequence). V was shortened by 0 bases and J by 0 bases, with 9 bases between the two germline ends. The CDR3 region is CASSLGPVMNTEAFF. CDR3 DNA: TGTGCCAGCAGCTTGGGTCCGGTAATGAACACTGAAGCTTTCTTT.

CDR3 coding DNA: TGTGCCAGCAGCACTTGGACAGGGGGAGGCACTGAAGCTTTCTTT. Its protein product is CASSTWTGGGTEAFF. The chain combines TRBV14 with TRBJ1-1, with 10 bases aligning to TRBD1. This CDR3 has 15 amino acids. The germline V gene encodes CDR1 SGHDN and CDR2 FVKESK. The V segment lost 5 bases and the J segment 4 bases; nucleotides outside the gene matches: 7.

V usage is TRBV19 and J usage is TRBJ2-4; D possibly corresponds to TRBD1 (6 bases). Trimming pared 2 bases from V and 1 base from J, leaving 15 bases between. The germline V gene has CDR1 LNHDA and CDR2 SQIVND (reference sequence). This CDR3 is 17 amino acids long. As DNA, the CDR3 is TGTGCCAGTAGTATAAGAAGACAGGACTCGGCCAAAAACATTCAGTACTTC. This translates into CASSIRRQDSAKNIQYF.

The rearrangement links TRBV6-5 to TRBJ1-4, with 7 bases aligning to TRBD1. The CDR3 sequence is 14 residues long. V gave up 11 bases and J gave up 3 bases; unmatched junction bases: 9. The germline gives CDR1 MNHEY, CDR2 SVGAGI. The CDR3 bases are TGTGCCGGGGGGAAGGGGGCATCTAATGAAAAACTGTTTTTT. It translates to CAGGKGASNEKLFF.

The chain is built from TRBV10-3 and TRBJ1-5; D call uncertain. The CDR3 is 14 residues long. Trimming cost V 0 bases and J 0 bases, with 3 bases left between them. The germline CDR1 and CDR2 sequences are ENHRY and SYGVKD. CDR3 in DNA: TGTGCCATCAGTGAGTCGCGTAGCAATCAGCCCCAGCATTTT. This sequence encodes CAISESRSNQPQHF.

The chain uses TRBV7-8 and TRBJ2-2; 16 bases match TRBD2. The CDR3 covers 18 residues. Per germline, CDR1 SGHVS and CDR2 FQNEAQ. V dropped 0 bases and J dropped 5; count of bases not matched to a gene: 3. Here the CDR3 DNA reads TGTGCCAGCAGCTTAGCGGGACTAGCGGGGGGGACAACCGGGGAGCTGTTTTTT. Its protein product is CASSLAGLAGGTTGELFF.

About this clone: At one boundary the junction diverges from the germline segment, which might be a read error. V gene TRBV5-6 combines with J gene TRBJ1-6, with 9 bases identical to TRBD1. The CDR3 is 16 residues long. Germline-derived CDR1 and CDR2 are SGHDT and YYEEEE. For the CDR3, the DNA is TGTGCCAGCAGCTTGGCGTCCGGGACAGGGAATTCACCCCTCCGCTTT. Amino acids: CASSLASGTGNSPLRF.

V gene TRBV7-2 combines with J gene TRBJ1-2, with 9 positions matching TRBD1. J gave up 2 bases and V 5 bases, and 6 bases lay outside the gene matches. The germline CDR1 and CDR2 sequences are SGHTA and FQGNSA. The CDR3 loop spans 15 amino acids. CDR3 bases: TGTGCCAGCAGCCCTACGACAGGGGGGAACTATGGCTACACCTTC. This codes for CASSPTTGGNYGYTF.